Below, 27 T cell receptor beta chains from the same sample are listed, as sequenced in a study of post-analysis software for immune sequencing data. Study-wide findings and caveats: Higher frequency in patients than in controls was seen for roughly five TRBV segments, with TRBV5-6, TRBV5-1 and TRBV20-1 among them.

These receptors are not linked to any known antigen. Libraries were made from TCR beta cDNA, and they carried unique molecular identifiers. TCRdb reanalysed the PCR reads using MiXCR and keeps one entry per CDR3 protein. Of 750,000 to 950,000 distinct CDR3 sequences listed, under 70% were seen once; the top ten hold approximately 4.4%. The sample consisted of blood. Receptor source: a girl between 5 and 17 years old with multiple sclerosis.

The chain couples TRBV3-1 to TRBJ2-7, with 9 bases fitting TRBD2. The J call may not be correct, given that the DNA end is closer to TRBJ2-5. The germline CDR1 and CDR2 sequences are LGHDT and YNNKEL (reference sequence). The CDR3 loop spans 17 amino acids. CDR3 loop: CASSQETLAGIRETQYF. The DNA of the CDR3 is TGTGCCAGCAGCCAAGAAACCCTAGCGGGAATACGAGAGACCCAGTACTTC.

CDR3 region: CSVEGGTYEQYF. The CDR3 region has the DNA TGCAGCGTTGAAGGGGGGACATACGAGCAGTACTTC. The chain is built from TRBV29-1 and TRBJ2-7; TRBD1 is a possible D gene (6 bases). The CDR3 has 12 amino acids. Trimming took 1 base from V and 4 from J, leaving 8 bases between them. Germline V gives CDR1 SQVTM, CDR2 ANQGSEA.

The chain combines TRBV20-1 with TRBJ2-7; 13 bases match TRBD2. There are 15 residues in the CDR3. The V gene's germline CDR1 is DFQATT and CDR2 SNEGSKA (reference sequence). V dropped 5 bases and J dropped 1; count of bases not matched to a gene: 5. CDR3 in DNA: TGCAGTGCTTCTTCACTAGCGGGAGGGTCCTACGAGCAGTACTTC. Its translation: CSASSLAGGSYEQYF.

The sample holds a few counts of this clonotype. This chain links TRBV12-3 or TRBV12-4 with TRBJ2-7; D might be TRBD2 (5 bases). The CDR3 has 15 residues. Deletions cut 1 base from V and 6 bases from J, with 16 bases between. CDR3 bases: TGTGCCAGCAGTTTAGGGCTGGGGAGTATCGGCGAGCAGTACTTC. It is translated as CASSLGLGSIGEQYF.

The sample holds a few counts of this clonotype. The chain is built from TRBV15 and TRBJ1-2, with 8 bases that match TRBD1. V lost 4 bases, J lost 7 bases, and 8 bases stayed unmatched. CDR1 LNHNV and CDR2 YYDKDF come from the germline V gene (reference sequence). CDR3 size: 14 residues. CDR3 DNA: TGTGCCACCAGCAACAGGGGGGCGCCGTCTGGCTACACCTTC. Protein sequence: CATSNRGAPSGYTF. Filled out from reference TRBV15 and TRBJ1-2, the complete variable domain reads DAMVIQNPRYQVTQFGKPVTLSCSQTLNHNVMYWYQQKSSQAPKLLFHYYDKDFNNEADTPDNFQSRRPNTSFCFLDIRSPGLGDTAMYLCATSNRGAPSGYTFGSGTRLTVV.

V is TRBV5-1 and J is TRBJ2-7; TRBD2 is a possible D gene (5 bases). The ends were cut back, 7 bases at V and 3 bases at J, with 17 bases in the middle. The CDR3 contains 14 residues. Germline lookup yields CDR1 SGHRS and CDR2 YFSETQ. The CDR3 coding sequence is TGCGCCAGCGGATCGGGGTCCGGGAACTACGAGCAGTACTTC. It codes for CASGSGSGNYEQYF.

Of note for this clonotype: One end of the junction does not line up with germline, which may come from a read error. V usage is TRBV30 and J usage is TRBJ1-2; D perhaps matches TRBD1 (5 bases). The CDR3 extends over 12 amino acids. Germline loops: CDR1 GTSNPN, CDR2 SVGIG (reference sequence). CDR3: CAWRETGYDYTF. CDR3 bases: TGTGCCTGGAGGGAAACAGGTTATGACTACACCTTC. The variable domain in full, completed from reference TRBV30 and TRBJ1-2, reads SQTIHQWPATLVQPVGSPLSLECTVEGTSNPNLYWYRQAAGRGLQLLFYSVGIGQISSEVPQNLSASRPQDRQFILSSKKLLLSDSGFYLCAWRETGYDYTFGSGTRLTVV.

The chain is built from TRBV7-8 and TRBJ2-1, with 8 nucleotides matching TRBD2. The CDR3 contains 15 residues. J lost 8 bases, V lost 5 bases, and 11 bases had no gene match. Looked up from germline, CDR1 is SGHVS and CDR2 is FQNEAQ. The CDR3 is CASSLLAGPLDEQFF. The CDR3 DNA follows: TGTGCCAGCAGCCTGCTAGCGGGCCCTTTGGATGAGCAGTTCTTC.

This clonotype was found many times. V is TRBV7-8 and J is TRBJ2-1; 9 positions agree with TRBD1. Trimming took 2 bases from V and 10 from J; bases not matched to a gene: 6. The germline V gene encodes CDR1 SGHVS and CDR2 FQNEAQ. CDR3 length: 14 residues. The CDR3 coding sequence is TGTGCCAGCAGCTTAAACAGGGGGCGGGAGGAGCAGTTCTTC. This gives the protein CASSLNRGREEQFF.

There are a few counts of this clonotype. The V gene is TRBV29-1, the J gene TRBJ1-1; D is ambiguous. Trimming removed 6 bases at V and 2 bases at J, with 7 bases between. The CDR3 totals 11 residues. CDR1 SQVTM and CDR2 ANQGSEA come from the germline V gene. The CDR3 here is CSVYPNTEAFF. The CDR3 nucleotides are TGCAGCGTATATCCAAACACTGAAGCTTTCTTT. The entire variable domain, with the rest obtained from reference TRBV29-1 and TRBJ1-1, is as follows: SAVISQKPSRDICQRGTSLTIQCQVDSQVTMMFWYRQQPGQSLTLIATANQGSEATYESGFVIDKFPISRPNLTFSTLTVSNMSPEDSSIYLCSVYPNTEAFFGQGTRLTVV.

Turning to this clonotype: Sequence at one end of the junction differs from germline and may be a read error. The rearrangement uses TRBV10-3 and TRBJ1-5, with D hard to call. Germline CDR1 is ENHRY and CDR2 is SYGVKD. The CDR3 loop spans 14 amino acids. CDR3 sequence reads: CAISAHRTDQPRHF. The CDR3 DNA reads TGTGCCATCAGTGCCCACAGAACCGATCAGCCCCGGCATTTT.

The rearrangement uses TRBV7-3 and TRBJ2-1; 9 bases align to TRBD2. Germline values: CDR1 SGHTA, CDR2 FQGTGA. V lost 5 bases, J lost 8 bases, and 10 bases stayed unmatched. CDR3 size: 15 residues. In nucleotides, the CDR3 is TGTGCCAGCAGCGCAAGCGGGGGGTATATGGATGAGCAGTTCTTC. Translated, it gives CASSASGGYMDEQFF.

The rearrangement links TRBV15 to TRBJ2-5; the D is unclear. The DNA end is more similar to TRBJ2-7, so the J call may be wrong. Germline V gene lookup returns CDR1 LNHNV and CDR2 YYDKDF (reference sequence). The CDR3 consists of 13 residues. The DNA for the CDR3 is TGTGCCACCAGCAGAGTCCCGGTCGGCGAGCAGTACTTC. Amino acid sequence: CATSRVPVGEQYF.

The rearrangement uses TRBV12-5 and TRBJ2-1, with D unresolved. Germline assignment: CDR1 LGHNT and CDR2 FRNRAP. The CDR3 runs to 15 residues. Deletions cut 0 bases from V and 1 base from J, with 7 bases between. CDR3 region: CASGLVVGSYNEQFF. The CDR3 bases are TGTGCTAGTGGTTTGGTAGTCGGTTCCTACAATGAGCAGTTCTTC.

In this sample, this clonotype turned up a few times. The chain uses TRBV29-1 and TRBJ2-5; TRBD1 agrees at 10 bases. This CDR3 comprises 17 residues. Germline trimming cut 5 bases from V and 2 bases from J; bases unmatched to any gene: 14. Germline V gene lookup returns CDR1 SQVTM and CDR2 ANQGSEA. The CDR3 nucleotides are TGCAGCGTTCCACCGACAGGGGGCTCCCCCACTCAAGAGACCCAGTACTTC. It specifies CSVPPTGGSPTQETQYF.

This clonotype turned up a few times. An end of the junction does not agree with germline; a read error may underlie this. This chain connects TRBV5-1 to TRBJ1-2; tentatively, D is TRBD1 (5 bases). The CDR3 has 13 amino acids. CDR1 and CDR2 from the germline V gene are SGHRS and YFSETQ. The CDR3 sequence: CASSLLGDYGYTF. The CDR3 nucleotides are TGTGCCAGCAGCTTGTTAGGGGACTATGGCTACACCTTC.

The chain has TRBV7-2 and TRBJ2-5, with 7 bases matching TRBD2. Per the germline V gene, CDR1 is SGHTA and CDR2 is FQGNSA. This CDR3 has 16 amino acids. The junction had 12 bases not matched to a gene; V was cut back by 5 bases and J by 3 bases. In DNA, the CDR3 is TGTGCCAGCAGCCCCCCCCCGGGACGGGGGGAAGAGACCCAGTACTTC. This sequence encodes CASSPPPGRGEETQYF.

Only a few counts were recorded for this clonotype. V gene TRBV7-3 combines with J gene TRBJ2-5; maybe TRBD2 (5 bases). The CDR3 covers 15 residues. V lost 5 bases, J lost 5 bases, and 18 bases lay in between. Looked up from germline, CDR1 is SGHTA and CDR2 is FQGTGA. DNA of the CDR3: TGTGCCAGCAGCCAACGCCCCGGGGAACGGGAGACCCAGTACTTC. It yields the protein CASSQRPGERETQYF. Drawing the rest from reference TRBV7-3 and TRBJ2-5, the complete variable domain is GAGVSQTPSNKVTEKGKYVELRCDPISGHTALYWYRQSLGQGPEFLIYFQGTGAADDSGLPNDRFFAVRPEGSVSTLKIQRTERGDSAVYLCASSQRPGERETQYFGPGTRLLVL.

At least ten counts were recorded for this clonotype. The V and J genes are TRBV7-2 and TRBJ2-3, with D possibly TRBD1 on 5 matching bases. This CDR3 has 15 residues. The germline V gene encodes CDR1 SGHTA and CDR2 FQGNSA. V gave up 2 bases and J gave up 4 bases, with 13 bases separating them. The CDR3 protein is CASSLSGRAPDTQYF. The CDR3 DNA follows: TGTGCCAGCAGCTTATCAGGCAGGGCGCCAGATACGCAGTATTTT.

This clonotype was observed a few times. The V and J genes are TRBV20-1 and TRBJ2-7; 11 positions match TRBD2. CDR1 is DFQATT, CDR2 SNEGSKA, per germline (reference sequence). The trim removed 5 bases at V and 7 bases at J, leaving 7 bases unmatched. The CDR3 is 13 amino acids. The CDR3 bases are TGCAGTGCTGGATTACTAGCGGGAGTTGAGCAGTACTTC. This sequence encodes CSAGLLAGVEQYF.

The rearrangement links TRBV5-1 to TRBJ2-1; D gene unclear. CDR1 is SGHRS and CDR2 is YFSETQ in the germline V gene. This CDR3 region has 12 residues. Here the CDR3 DNA reads TGCGCAGTCAATAACCTGTACAATGAGCAGTTCTTC. Residues: CAVNNLYNEQFF.

This clonotype has just one count. The V gene is TRBV12-3 or TRBV12-4, the J gene TRBJ2-4; 8 bases are a match to TRBD2. The DNA end lines up better with TRBJ2-7; the J call may be wrong. This CDR3 spans 16 amino acids. CDR3 protein: CASSERGFSRGYEQYF. CDR3 nucleotides: TGTGCCAGCAGCGAGCGGGGGTTCTCACGGGGTTACGAGCAGTACTTC.

CDR3 protein: CASSLGQSSSYEQYF. The CDR3 nucleotides read TGTGCCAGCAGCTTGGGGCAGTCCAGCTCCTACGAGCAGTACTTC. The J gene is TRBJ2-4, the V gene TRBV5-6; D is uncertain. The DNA end favors TRBJ2-7, so the J call may be wrong. Germline CDR1 is SGHDT and CDR2 is YYEEEE. This CDR3 has 15 amino acids.

This rearrangement joins TRBV9 to TRBJ1-1; possibly TRBD1 for D (6 bases). Germline CDR1 SGDLS, CDR2 YYNGEE. V shed 4 bases and J shed 1 base, with 11 bases lying between them. CDR3 length equals 14 residues. The CDR3 sequence is CASSPGHPNTEAFF. CDR3 nucleotides: TGTGCCAGCAGCCCGGGACACCCGAACACTGAAGCTTTCTTT.

This rearrangement joins TRBV6-2 or TRBV6-3 to TRBJ1-2; weak D call: TRBD1 (6 bases). Germline V gives CDR1 MNHEY, CDR2 SVGEGT. CDR3 length equals 13 residues. V was trimmed by 7 bases and J by 4 bases, leaving 13 bases between them. The CDR3 loop reads CASKLTGTYGYTF. For the CDR3, the DNA is TGTGCCAGCAAACTGACAGGAACCTATGGCTACACCTTC.

The CDR3 region has the DNA TGTGCCAGCAGTTTCGTGGACAGGGGCAATGGCTACACCTTC. Translating gives CASSFVDRGNGYTF. The chain combines TRBV12-3 or TRBV12-4 with TRBJ1-2; the match to TRBD1 covers 9 bases. Germline trimming cut 3 bases from V and 6 bases from J; bases unmatched to any gene: 5. The CDR3 has 14 residues.

This chain uses TRBV21-1 with TRBJ2-7; the DNA was not used to check the table's D call, TRBD1. TRBV21-1 is termed a pseudogene. The length of the CDR3 is 15 residues. CDR3 residues: CASSKGGGLVYEQYF. CDR3 nucleotides: TGTGCCAGCAGCAAAGGAGGGGGGCTTGTTTACGAGCAGTACTTC.